This paragraph reports one T cell receptor beta chain. Each participant's cohort was designated according to participant-reported clinical history. The data derive from a study of blood T cell repertoires in COVID-19. Study context: The United States, Italy and Spain provided the acute and convalescent COVID-19 samples.

Using immunoSEQ multiplex PCR, the repertoire was profiled, and TCRdb retains in-frame clones only, with some absent. The sample yields fewer than 400,000 clones, over 85% seen once. The CDR3 is 16 residues long. CDR1 and CDR2 from the germline V gene are MNHEY and SMNVEV (reference sequence). J gave up 7 bases and V 3 bases, and 11 bases lay outside the gene matches. Material for sequencing was PBMCs or T cells enriched from blood (not recorded which). The clonotype originates from a woman aged 25 to 39 who had recovered from COVID-19. The chain combines TRBV27 with TRBJ2-1; 8 bases agree with TRBD2. DNA for the CDR3: TGTGCCAGCAGTTTCCTGGCCGGGGGGGCAGGAAATGAGCAGTTCTTC. Amino acid sequence: CASSFLAGGAGNEQFF.